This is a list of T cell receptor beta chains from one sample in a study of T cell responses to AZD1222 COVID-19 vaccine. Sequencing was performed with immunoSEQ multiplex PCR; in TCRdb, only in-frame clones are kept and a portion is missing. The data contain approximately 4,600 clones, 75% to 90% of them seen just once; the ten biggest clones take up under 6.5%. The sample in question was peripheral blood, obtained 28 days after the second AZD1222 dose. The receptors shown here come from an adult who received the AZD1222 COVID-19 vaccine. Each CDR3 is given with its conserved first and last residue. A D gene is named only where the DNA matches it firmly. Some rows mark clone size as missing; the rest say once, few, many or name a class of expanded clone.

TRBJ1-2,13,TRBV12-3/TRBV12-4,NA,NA,CASSLGSGSSYTF,TGTGCCAGCAGTTTGGGAAGCGGGTCCTCCTACACCTTC
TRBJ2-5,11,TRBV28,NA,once,CASSFLQTQYF,TGTGCCAGCAGTTTCCTCCAGACCCAGTACTTC
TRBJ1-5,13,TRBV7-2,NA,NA,CASSLDGNQPQHF,TGTGCCAGCAGCTTGGACGGGAATCAGCCCCAGCATTTT
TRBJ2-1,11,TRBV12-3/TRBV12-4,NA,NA,CASSLTNEQFF,TGTGCCAGCAGTTTAACGAATGAGCAGTTCTTC
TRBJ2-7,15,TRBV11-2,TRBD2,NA,CASSHRTSGGYEQYF,TGTGCCAGCAGCCACCGCACTAGCGGAGGTTACGAGCAGTACTTC
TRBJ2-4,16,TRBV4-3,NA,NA,CASSQDLGLTKNIQYF,TGCGCCAGCAGCCAAGATCTGGGGTTGACCAAAAACATTCAGTACTTC
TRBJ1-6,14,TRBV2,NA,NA,CASSEETGVSPLHF,TGTGCCAGCAGTGAGGAGACAGGAGTTTCACCCCTCCACTTT
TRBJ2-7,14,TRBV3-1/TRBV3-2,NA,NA,CASSQATVIYEQYF,TGTGCCAGCAGCCAAGCTACAGTGATCTACGAGCAGTACTTC
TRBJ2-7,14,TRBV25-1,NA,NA,CASSDRGHSYEQYF,TGTGCCAGCAGTGATAGGGGCCATTCCTACGAGCAGTACTTC
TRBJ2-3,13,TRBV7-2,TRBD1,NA,CASSSDRDDTQYF,TGTGCCAGCAGCTCAGACAGGGACGATACGCAGTATTTT
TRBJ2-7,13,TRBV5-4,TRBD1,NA,CASSYGTVYEQYF,TGTGCCAGCAGTTATGGGACAGTCTACGAGCAGTACTTC
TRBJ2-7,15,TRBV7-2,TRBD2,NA,CASSPTSGGPYEQYF,TGTGCCAGCAGCCCGACTAGCGGGGGACCCTACGAGCAGTACTTC
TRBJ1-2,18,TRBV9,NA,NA,CASSYGPDWNGVNYGYTF,TGTGCCAGCAGCTACGGTCCCGACTGGAATGGGGTTAACTATGGCTACACCTTC
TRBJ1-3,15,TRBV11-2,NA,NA,CASSLQSSSGNTIYF,TGTGCCAGCAGCTTACAATCCAGCTCTGGAAACACCATATATTTT
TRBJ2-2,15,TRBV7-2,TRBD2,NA,CASSLVGRDTGELFF,TGTGCCAGCAGCTTAGTCGGGAGGGACACCGGGGAGCTGTTTTTT
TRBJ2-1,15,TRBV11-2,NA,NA,CASSLYTSTYNEQFF,TGTGCCAGCAGCCTCTACACTAGCACCTACAATGAGCAGTTCTTC
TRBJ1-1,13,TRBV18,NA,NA,CASSLRANTEAFF,TGTGCCAGCTCCCTCAGGGCGAACACTGAAGCTTTCTTT
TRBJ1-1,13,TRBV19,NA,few,CASSPEGSLEAFF,TGTGCCAGTAGTCCTGAGGGGTCCCTCGAAGCTTTCTTT
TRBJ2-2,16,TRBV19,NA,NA,CASSTTGYRGTGELFF,TGTGCCAGTAGTACGACAGGGTACCGGGGGACCGGGGAGCTGTTTTTT
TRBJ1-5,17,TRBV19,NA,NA,CASSIDPWTVSNQPQHF,TGTGCCAGTAGTATAGACCCGTGGACAGTGAGCAATCAGCCCCAGCATTTT
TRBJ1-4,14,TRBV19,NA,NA,CASTHSRGRTELFF,TGTGCCAGTACCCACAGCCGGGGGAGGACGGAACTGTTTTTT
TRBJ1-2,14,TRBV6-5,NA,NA,CASKWAGTRNDYTF,TGTGCCAGCAAGTGGGCCGGGACAAGGAATGACTACACCTTC
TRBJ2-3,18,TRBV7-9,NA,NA,CASSLGSAGALRTDTQYF,TGTGCCAGCAGCTTAGGATCGGCAGGCGCCCTTCGCACAGATACGCAGTATTTT
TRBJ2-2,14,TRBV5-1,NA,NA,CASSLNQNTGELFF,TGCGCCAGCAGCTTGAACCAGAACACCGGGGAGCTGTTTTTT
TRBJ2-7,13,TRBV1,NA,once,CTSSLGLRGEQYF,TGCACCAGCAGCTTGGGACTACGAGGCGAGCAGTACTTC
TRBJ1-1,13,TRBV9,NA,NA,CASSVEMNTEAFF,TGTGCCAGCAGCGTAGAAATGAACACTGAAGCTTTCTTT
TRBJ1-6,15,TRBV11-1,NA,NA,CATGDGSSYNSPLHF,TGTGCCACAGGGGACGGGAGCTCCTATAATTCACCCCTCCACTTT
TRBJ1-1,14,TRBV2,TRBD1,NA,CASSRTGVNTEAFF,TGTGCCAGCAGTCGGACAGGGGTGAACACTGAAGCTTTCTTT
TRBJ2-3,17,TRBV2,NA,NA,CASRYRRTPGDTDTQYF,TGTGCCAGCAGATATCGACGGACACCGGGGGACACAGATACGCAGTATTTT
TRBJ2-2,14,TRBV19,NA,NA,CASSIAANTGELFF,TGTGCCAGTAGTATTGCAGCGAACACCGGGGAGCTGTTTTTT
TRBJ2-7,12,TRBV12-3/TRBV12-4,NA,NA,CASSFRAVGQYF,TGTGCCAGCAGTTTTCGGGCAGTTGGGCAGTACTTC
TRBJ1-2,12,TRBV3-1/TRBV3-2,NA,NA,CASSRGEGGYTF,TGTGCCAGCAGTCGGGGGGAGGGTGGCTACACCTTC
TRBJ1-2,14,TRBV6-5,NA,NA,CASSRTPSWDGYTF,TGTGCCAGCAGTCGCACCCCCTCGTGGGATGGCTACACCTTC
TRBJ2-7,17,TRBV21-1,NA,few,CASSKLHRGRTPYEQYF,TGTGCCAGCAGCAAATTACACAGGGGGCGCACCCCCTACGAGCAGTACTTC
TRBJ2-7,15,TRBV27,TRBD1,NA,CASSPRPDRALEQYF,TGTGCCAGCAGTCCCCGCCCGGACAGGGCCCTCGAGCAGTACTTC
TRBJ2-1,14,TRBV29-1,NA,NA,CSVSGAVAGNEQFF,TGCAGCGTTTCTGGAGCGGTGGCTGGGAATGAGCAGTTCTTC
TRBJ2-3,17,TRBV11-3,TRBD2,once,CASSLGGGAVSTDTQYF,TGTGCCAGCAGCTTAGGCGGGGGGGCCGTATCGACAGATACGCAGTATTTT
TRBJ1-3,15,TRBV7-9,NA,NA,CASSLAGNSGNTIYF,TGTGCCAGCAGCTTAGCGGGCAATTCTGGAAACACCATATATTTT
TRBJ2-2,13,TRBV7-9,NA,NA,CASSQQGAGELFF,TGTGCCAGCAGCCAACAGGGAGCCGGGGAGCTGTTTTTT
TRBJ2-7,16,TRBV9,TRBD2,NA,CASSVGGLAASYEQYF,TGTGCCAGCAGCGTAGGCGGACTAGCGGCCTCCTACGAGCAGTACTTC
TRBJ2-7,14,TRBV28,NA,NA,CASSSVPPSYEQYF,TGTGCCAGCAGTTCCGTTCCCCCATCCTACGAGCAGTACTTC
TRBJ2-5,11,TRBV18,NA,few,CASSSGETQYF,TGTGCCAGCTCATCCGGAGAGACCCAGTACTTC
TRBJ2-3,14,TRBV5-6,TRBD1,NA,CASSQPQDRGPQYF,TGTGCCAGCAGCCAGCCTCAAGACAGGGGGCCACAGTATTTT
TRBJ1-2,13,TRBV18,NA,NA,CASSPLSEFGYTF,TGTGCCAGCTCACCACTCTCGGAGTTTGGCTACACCTTC
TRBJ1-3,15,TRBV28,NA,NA,CASSFSGAGRNTIYF,TGTGCCAGCAGTTTTTCTGGGGCAGGGCGAAACACCATATATTTT
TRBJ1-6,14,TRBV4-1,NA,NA,CASSQGEGNPPLHF,TGCGCCAGCAGCCAAGGGGAGGGAAATCCACCCCTCCACTTT
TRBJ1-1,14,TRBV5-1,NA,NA,CASSLGAANTEAFF,TGCGCCAGCAGCTTGGGGGCCGCGAACACTGAAGCTTTCTTT
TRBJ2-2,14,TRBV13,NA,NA,CASSLGPGSGELFF,TGTGCCAGCAGCTTAGGCCCGGGGTCCGGGGAGCTGTTTTTT
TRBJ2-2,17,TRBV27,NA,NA,CASSLDIGGPSGGELFF,TGTGCCAGCAGTTTAGACATCGGGGGGCCCTCGGGCGGGGAGCTGTTTTTT